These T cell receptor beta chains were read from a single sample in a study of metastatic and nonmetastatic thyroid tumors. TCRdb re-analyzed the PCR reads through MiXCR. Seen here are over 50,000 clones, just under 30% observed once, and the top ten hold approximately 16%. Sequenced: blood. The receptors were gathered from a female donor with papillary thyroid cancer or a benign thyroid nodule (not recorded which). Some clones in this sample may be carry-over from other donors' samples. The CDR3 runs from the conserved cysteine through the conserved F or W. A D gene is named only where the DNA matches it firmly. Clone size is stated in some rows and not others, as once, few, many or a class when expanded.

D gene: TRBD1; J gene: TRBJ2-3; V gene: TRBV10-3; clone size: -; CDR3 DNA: TGTGCCATCAGGGGGACAGGGGATAATACGCAGTATTTT; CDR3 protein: CAIRGTGDNTQYF
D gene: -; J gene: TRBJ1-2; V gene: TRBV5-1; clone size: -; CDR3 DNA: TGCGCCAGCAGCTTTGGGGGGGCAGGACCTTATGGCTACACCTTC; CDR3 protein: CASSFGGAGPYGYTF
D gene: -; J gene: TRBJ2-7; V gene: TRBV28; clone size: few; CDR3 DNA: TGTGCCAGCAGTTTCGAAAACTCCTACGAGCAGTACTTC; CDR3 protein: CASSFENSYEQYF
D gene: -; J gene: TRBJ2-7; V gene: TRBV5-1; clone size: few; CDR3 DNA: TGCGCCAGCAGCCGAGAAGGCCCACCGACCCACGAGCAGTACTTC; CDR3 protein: CASSREGPPTHEQYF
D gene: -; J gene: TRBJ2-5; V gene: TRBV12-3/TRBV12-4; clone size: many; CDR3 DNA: TGTGCCAGCAGTTTAAGAGAGACCCAGTACTTC; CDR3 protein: CASSLRETQYF
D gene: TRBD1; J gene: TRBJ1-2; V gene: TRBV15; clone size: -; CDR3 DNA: TGTGCCACCAGCTATACAGGGGGCGAAATTAACTATGGCTACACCTTC; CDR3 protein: CATSYTGGEINYGYTF
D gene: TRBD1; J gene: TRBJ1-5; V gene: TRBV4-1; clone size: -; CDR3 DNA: TGCGCCAGCAGCCAAGAGGTGTCAGGGGGCAAACCCCAGCATTTT; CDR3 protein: CASSQEVSGGKPQHF
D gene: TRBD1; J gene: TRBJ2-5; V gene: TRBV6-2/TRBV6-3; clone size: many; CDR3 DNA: TGTGCCAGCAGTTCATCCGACAGGGGGCTACAAGAGACCCAGTACTTC; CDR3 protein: CASSSSDRGLQETQYF
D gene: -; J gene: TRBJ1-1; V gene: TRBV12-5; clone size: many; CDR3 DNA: TGTGCTAGTGGTTTGAAACCAGGCGGCCACCTCACTGAAGCTTTCTTT; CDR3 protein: CASGLKPGGHLTEAFF
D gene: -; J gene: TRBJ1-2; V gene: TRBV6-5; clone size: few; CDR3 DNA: TGTGCCAGCAGTTACACCTACAGGGCTTTCTACTATGGCTACACCTTC; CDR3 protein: CASSYTYRAFYYGYTF
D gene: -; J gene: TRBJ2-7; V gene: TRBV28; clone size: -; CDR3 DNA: TGTGCCAGCAGTTTAGGAGACTCCCGGACCTACGAGCAGTACTTC; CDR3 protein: CASSLGDSRTYEQYF
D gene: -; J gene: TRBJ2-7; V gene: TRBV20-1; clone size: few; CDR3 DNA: TGCAGTGCTAGAGATTATATGCAGGGTAGCCACGAGCAGTACTTC; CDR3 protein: CSARDYMQGSHEQYF
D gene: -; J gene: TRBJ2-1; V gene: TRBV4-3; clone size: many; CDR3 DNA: TGCGCCAGCAGCCAACGGCGGGATAAGACGTTCTTC; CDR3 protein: CASSQRRDKTFF
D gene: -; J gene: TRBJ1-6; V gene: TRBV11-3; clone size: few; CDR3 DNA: TGTGCCAGCAGCTTAGTGCCAATTGGGTCACCCCTCCACTTT; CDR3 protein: CASSLVPIGSPLHF
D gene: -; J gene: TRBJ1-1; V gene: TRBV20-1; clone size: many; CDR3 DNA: TGCAGTGCTAAGGTGGGGACGCTGGACACTGAAGCTTTCTTT; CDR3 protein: CSAKVGTLDTEAFF
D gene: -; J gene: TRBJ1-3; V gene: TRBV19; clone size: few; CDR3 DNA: TGTGCCAGTAGTATGGGCAGTCCTGGAAACACCATATATTTT; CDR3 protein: CASSMGSPGNTIYF
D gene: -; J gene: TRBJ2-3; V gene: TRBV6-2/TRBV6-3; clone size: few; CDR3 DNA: TGTGCCAGCAGTTACTCGATTAACACAGATACGCAGTATTTT; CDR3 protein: CASSYSINTDTQYF
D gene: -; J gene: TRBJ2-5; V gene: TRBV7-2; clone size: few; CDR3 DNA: TGTGCCAGCAGCTCTTACGGGGAGACCCAGTACTTC; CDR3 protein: CASSSYGETQYF
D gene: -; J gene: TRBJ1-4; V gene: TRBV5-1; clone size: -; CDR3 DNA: TGCGCCAGCAGCTACGGACCCGATCACACAACTAATGAAAAACTGTTTTTT; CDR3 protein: CASSYGPDHTTNEKLFF
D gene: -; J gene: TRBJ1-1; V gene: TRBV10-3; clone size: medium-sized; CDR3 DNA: TGTGCCATCAGTGAGTCGTCAGATGAAGCTTTCTTT; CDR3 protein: CAISESSDEAFF
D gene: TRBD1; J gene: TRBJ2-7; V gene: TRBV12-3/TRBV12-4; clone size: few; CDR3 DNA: TGTGCCAGCAGTCCCGGGGACAGGGGCACTTACGAGCAGTACTTC; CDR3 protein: CASSPGDRGTYEQYF
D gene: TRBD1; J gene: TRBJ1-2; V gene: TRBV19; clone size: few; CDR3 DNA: TGTGCCAGTAGTGTACAGGGGGCATTAGACGGCTACACCTTC; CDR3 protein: CASSVQGALDGYTF
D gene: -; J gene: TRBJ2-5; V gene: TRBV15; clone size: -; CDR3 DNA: TGTGCCACCAGCAGAGATCGATCTGTGAGAGGGGGGACCCAGTACTTC; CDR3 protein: CATSRDRSVRGGTQYF
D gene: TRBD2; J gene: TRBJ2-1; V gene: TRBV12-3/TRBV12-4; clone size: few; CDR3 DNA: TGTGCCAGCAGCCCCTCTAGCGGGAGCCCCCATGAGCAGTTCTTC; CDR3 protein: CASSPSSGSPHEQFF
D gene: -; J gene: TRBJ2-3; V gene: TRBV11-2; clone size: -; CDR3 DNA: TGTGCCAGCGGCGATGGCAGGGGATGGGGCACAGATACGCAGTATTTT; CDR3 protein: CASGDGRGWGTDTQYF
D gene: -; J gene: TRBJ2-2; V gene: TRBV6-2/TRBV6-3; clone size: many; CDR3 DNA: TGTGCCAGCAGTTACGGCAGGGAGAGCACCGGGGAGCTGTTTTTT; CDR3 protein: CASSYGRESTGELFF
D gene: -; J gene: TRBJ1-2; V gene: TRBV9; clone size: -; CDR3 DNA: TGTGCCAGCAGCGTAACGGATGTGGGGGGTGGAGGCTACACCTTC; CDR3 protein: CASSVTDVGGGGYTF
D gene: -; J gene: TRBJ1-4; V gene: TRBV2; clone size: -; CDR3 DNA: TGTGCCAGCAGTGATTATGGGTATGAAAAACTGTTTTTT; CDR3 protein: CASSDYGYEKLFF
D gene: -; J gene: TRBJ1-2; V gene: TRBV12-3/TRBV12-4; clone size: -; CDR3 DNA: TGTGCCAGCACCATCGGTAGGGCCCATGGCTACACCTTC; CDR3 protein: CASTIGRAHGYTF
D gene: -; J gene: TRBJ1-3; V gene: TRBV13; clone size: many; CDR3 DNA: TGTGCCAGCAGCTTAATCTTCCCTCCAGGGACTGGAAACACCATATATTTT; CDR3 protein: CASSLIFPPGTGNTIYF
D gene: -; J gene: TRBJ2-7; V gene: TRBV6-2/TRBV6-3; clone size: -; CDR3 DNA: TGTGCCAGCAGTTACCGCGACACCTCCTACGAGCAGTACTTC; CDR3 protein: CASSYRDTSYEQYF
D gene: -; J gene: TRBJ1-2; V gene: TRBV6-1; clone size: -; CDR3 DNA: TGTGCCAGCACCGAGTGGGGGTTGAGCTATGGCTACACCTTC; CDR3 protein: CASTEWGLSYGYTF
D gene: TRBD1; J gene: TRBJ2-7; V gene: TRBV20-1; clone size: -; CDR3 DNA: TGCAGTGCTAATCCCAGCAGGGGGCGCTACGAGCAGTACTTC; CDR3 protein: CSANPSRGRYEQYF
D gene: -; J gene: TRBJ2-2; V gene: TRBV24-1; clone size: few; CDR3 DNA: TGTGCCACCAGTGATCACCCTAGCTTTGGCGGGGAGCTGTTTTTT; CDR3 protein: CATSDHPSFGGELFF
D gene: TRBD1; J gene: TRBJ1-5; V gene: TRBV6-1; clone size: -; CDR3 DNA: TGTGCCAGCAGTGGGGGGACAGGGGTTTGGAGCAATCAGCCCCAGCATTTT; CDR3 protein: CASSGGTGVWSNQPQHF
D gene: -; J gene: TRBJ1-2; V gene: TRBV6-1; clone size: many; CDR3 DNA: TGTGCCAGCAGTGGTCCACAGGAAGGGTGGGAGGGCTACACCTTC; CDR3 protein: CASSGPQEGWEGYTF
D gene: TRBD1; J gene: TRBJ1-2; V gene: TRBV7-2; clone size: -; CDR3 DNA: TGTGCCAGCAGCTTGGGGGACAGGGACGCTGGCTACACCTTC; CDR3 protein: CASSLGDRDAGYTF